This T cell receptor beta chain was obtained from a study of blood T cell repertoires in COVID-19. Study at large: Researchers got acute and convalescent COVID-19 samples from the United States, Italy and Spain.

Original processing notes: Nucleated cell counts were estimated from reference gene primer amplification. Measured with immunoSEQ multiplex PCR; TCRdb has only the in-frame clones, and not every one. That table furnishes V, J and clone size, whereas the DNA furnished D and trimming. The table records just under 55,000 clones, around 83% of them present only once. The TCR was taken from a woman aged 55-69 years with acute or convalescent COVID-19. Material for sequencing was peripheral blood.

The CDR3 sequence: CASSQDLAGPYGYTF. CDR3 DNA: TGTGCCAGCAGCCAAGATCTCGCAGGTCCCTATGGCTACACCTTC. The rearrangement joins TRBV3-1 (or the pseudogene TRBV3-2) to TRBJ1-2; D is unclear. The CDR3 contains 15 residues. CDR1 and CDR2 from the germline V gene are LGHDT and YNNKEL (reference sequence). The ends were cut back, 0 bases at V and 4 bases at J, with 12 bases in the middle.